The 23 T cell receptor beta chains reported below all come from one sample, sequenced in a study of T cell changes during pregnancy in multiple sclerosis. TCRdb's table, derived via immunoSEQ multiplex PCR, lists solely in-frame clones and lacks some. The sample includes tens of thousands of clones, 94% of them seen just once. This material consisted of peripheral blood, taken in the second trimester of pregnancy. Receptors originate from a female donor in good health, enrolled as a control in a pregnancy study.

The chain combines TRBV19 with TRBJ1-1; the match to TRBD1 covers 8 bases. The CDR3 is 15 amino acids. The germline CDR1 and CDR2 sequences are LNHDA and SQIVND (reference sequence). The V and J ends lost 5 bases and 5 bases, in that order; junction bases with no gene match: 10. CDR3 in DNA: TGTGCCAGTAGTCCGGACAGGGAGGGTTTAACTGAAGCTTTCTTT. This encodes CASSPDREGLTEAFF.

The chain carries TRBV6-4 and TRBJ1-4, with TRBD1 matching over 10 bases. CDR1 and CDR2 (germline): MRHNA, SNTAGT. CDR3 length: 17 amino acids. The junction had 10 bases not matched to a gene; V was cut back by 2 bases and J by 7 bases. The CDR3 coding sequence is TGTGCCAGCAGTGACCGTGACAGGGGGCGAGGATGTGAAAAACTGTTTTTT. Translating it yields CASSDRDRGRGCEKLFF.

The genes are TRBV29-1 and TRBJ2-5, with D possibly matching TRBD1 (6 bases). Germline CDR1 SQVTM, CDR2 ANQGSEA. The CDR3 is made up of 13 amino acids. V was shortened by 5 bases and J by 0 bases, with 10 bases between the two germline ends. The CDR3 reads CSVLRGDQETQYF. CDR3 sequence (DNA): TGCAGCGTTCTCAGGGGTGACCAAGAGACCCAGTACTTC.

The chain links TRBV7-2 to TRBJ2-2, with 7 bases that match TRBD2. The CDR3 extends over 13 amino acids. The V segment lost 3 bases and the J segment 6 bases; nucleotides outside the gene matches: 1. Germline loops: CDR1 SGHTA, CDR2 FQGNSA. CDR3 sequence (DNA): TGTGCCAGCAGCTTTACTAGCGCCGGGGAGCTGTTTTTT. Protein sequence: CASSFTSAGELFF.

The chain employs TRBV9 and TRBJ2-3; the match to TRBD2 covers 8 bases. The trim removed 0 bases at V and 4 bases at J, leaving 4 bases unmatched. This CDR3 region has 15 residues. Germline-derived CDR1 and CDR2 are SGDLS and YYNGEE. CDR3 residues: CASSVVGRAADTQYF. The CDR3 DNA is TGTGCCAGCAGCGTAGTCGGGAGGGCCGCAGATACGCAGTATTTT.

Here the CDR3 reads CASSYSGSFHNEQFF. The CDR3 nucleotides are TGTGCCAGCAGCTATAGCGGGAGCTTCCACAATGAGCAGTTCTTC. The V and J genes are TRBV5-6 and TRBJ2-1, with 9 bases identical to TRBD2. From germline, CDR1 is SGHDT and CDR2 YYEEEE. The ends lost 3 bases at V and 5 bases at J; junction bases unmatched: 6. CDR3 length equals 15 residues.

The rearrangement joins TRBV6-5 to TRBJ2-3; perhaps TRBD2 as D (5 bases). Germline V gives CDR1 MNHEY, CDR2 SVGAGI. Trimming removed 6 bases at V and 1 base at J, with 14 bases between. The CDR3 totals 15 residues. This CDR3 reads CASRADAEGTDTQYF. The CDR3 nucleotides read TGTGCCAGCAGAGCGGACGCAGAGGGCACAGATACGCAGTATTTT.

The chain uses TRBV19 and TRBJ2-1; D is perhaps TRBD2 (5 bases). The germline CDR1 and CDR2 sequences are LNHDA and SQIVND (reference sequence). V lost 0 bases, J lost 3 bases, and 9 bases lay in between. The CDR3 consists of 15 residues. The CDR3 here is CASSIDSGLYNEQFF. Here the CDR3 DNA reads TGTGCCAGTAGTATAGACTCCGGACTCTACAATGAGCAGTTCTTC.

The chain employs TRBV7-6 and TRBJ2-5, with a weak D call TRBD1 (5 bases). V was trimmed by 2 bases and J by 0 bases, leaving 10 bases between them. CDR1 is SGHVS and CDR2 is FNYEAQ in the germline V gene. This CDR3 has 15 residues. The CDR3 sequence is CASSLRRQYQETQYF. In DNA form, the CDR3 reads TGTGCCAGCAGCTTAAGGAGACAGTACCAAGAGACCCAGTACTTC.

The J gene is TRBJ2-5, the V gene TRBV10-3; 10 bases fit TRBD2. The V segment lost 4 bases and the J segment 1 base; nucleotides outside the gene matches: 3. This CDR3 has 15 residues. Germline loops: CDR1 ENHRY, CDR2 SYGVKD. CDR3 bases: TGTGCCATCAGTGGGAGCGGGAGGGTCCAAGAGACCCAGTACTTC. Amino acids: CAISGSGRVQETQYF.

This chain uses TRBV27 with TRBJ1-5; TRBD1 is a possible D gene (5 bases). The CDR3 contains 18 residues. CDR1 MNHEY and CDR2 SMNVEV come from the germline V gene (reference sequence). V was pared by 1 base and J by 6 bases, with 22 bases between. The CDR3: CASSLYNPTLGEGQPQHF. CDR3 in DNA: TGTGCCAGCAGTTTATATAATCCGACTTTAGGGGAGGGTCAGCCCCAGCATTTT.

The chain links TRBV2 to TRBJ2-2; 8 bases line up with TRBD1. V was pared by 8 bases and J by 5 bases, with 13 bases of the junction left unmatched. The CDR3 has 16 residues. Germline CDR1 reads SNHLY; CDR2 reads FYNNEI. For the CDR3, the DNA is TGTGCCAGCCTCCAGCAAAGCAGGGGGCGTACCGGGGAGCTGTTTTTT. Encoded protein: CASLQQSRGRTGELFF.

V is TRBV4-1 and J is TRBJ2-1; a weak D match, TRBD2 (5 bases). The germline V gene has CDR1 MGHRA and CDR2 YSYEKL. V gave up 1 base and J gave up 0 bases, with 7 bases separating them. The CDR3 runs 15 residues. As DNA, the CDR3 is TGCGCCAGCAGCCAAGGTGGGAGCTCCTACAATGAGCAGTTCTTC. Protein sequence: CASSQGGSSYNEQFF.

This chain links TRBV5-6 with TRBJ2-1; D unclear. The CDR3 contains 13 residues. The V and J ends lost 5 bases and 8 bases respectively, with 14 bases between them. Germline V gives CDR1 SGHDT, CDR2 YYEEEE. The chain's CDR3 is CASRLISMDEQFF. In DNA form, the CDR3 reads TGTGCCAGCAGACTAATATCGATGGATGAGCAGTTCTTC.

The genes are TRBV28 and TRBJ2-6; D gene unclear. This CDR3 contains 15 residues. The germline CDR1 and CDR2 sequences are MDHEN and SYDVKM. The germline V and J ends were trimmed by 3 bases and 4 bases, with 10 bases remaining between them. The CDR3 bases are TGTGCCAGCAGTTTGGAGACGTACGGGGCCAACGTCCTGACTTTC. Translated, it gives CASSLETYGANVLTF.

On this clone itself: The sample holds other DNA sequences that translate to the same CDR3. J is TRBJ1-5 and V is TRBV28; TRBD1 matches at 10 bases. Germline loops: CDR1 MDHEN, CDR2 SYDVKM. This CDR3 comprises 15 residues. Germline trimming cut 6 bases from V and 2 bases from J; bases unmatched to any gene: 4. The CDR3 sequence is CASSLGTGGNQPQHF. The DNA for the CDR3 is TGTGCCAGCAGCCTTGGGACAGGGGGCAATCAGCCCCAGCATTTT. Based on the CDR3 plus reference TRBV28 and TRBJ1-5, the full variable domain is DVKVTQSSRYLVKRTGEKVFLECVQDMDHENMFWYRQDPGLGLRLIYFSYDVKMKEKGDIPEGYSVSREKKERFSLILESASTNQTSMYLCASSLGTGGNQPQHFGDGTRLSIL.

The V and J genes are TRBV5-8 and TRBJ2-7; TRBD2 might be the D (6 bases). Germline CDR1 reads SGHTS; CDR2 reads YDEGEE. V was pared by 8 bases and J by 11 bases, with 23 bases between. CDR3 size: 13 residues. The CDR3 bases are TGTGCCAGTAGCCGGGGGTCAGGGCGTGTGGAGTACTTC. It is translated as CASSRGSGRVEYF.

This chain links TRBV30 with TRBJ2-1; 10 bases fit TRBD2. The trim removed 0 bases at V and 9 bases at J, leaving 8 bases unmatched. The CDR3 is 15 residues long. From germline, CDR1 is GTSNPN and CDR2 SVGIG (reference sequence). DNA for the CDR3: TGTGCCTGGAGTGTACTAGCGGGGAGGGGCGGTGAGCAGTTCTTC. Amino acids: CAWSVLAGRGGEQFF.

The chain employs TRBV27 and TRBJ2-1, with D perhaps TRBD2 (5 bases). Trimming took 2 bases from V and 3 from J, leaving 8 bases between them. The germline V gene has CDR1 MNHEY and CDR2 SMNVEV (reference sequence). The CDR3 contains 14 residues. Here the CDR3 reads CASSLEGGYNEQFF. The CDR3 region has the DNA TGTGCCAGCAGTTTAGAGGGTGGCTACAATGAGCAGTTCTTC.

This clone was seen a single time. CDR3: CANPWAGSNNEQFF. As DNA, the CDR3 is TGTGCCAACCCCTGGGCCGGCTCTAACAATGAGCAGTTCTTC. This sequence joins TRBV6-5 and TRBJ2-1, with unresolved D. Between the trimmed V and J ends, which lost 10 bases and 5 bases, there was a span of 18 bases. The CDR3 sequence is 14 residues long. The germline CDR1 and CDR2 sequences are MNHEY and SVGAGI.

The V and J genes are TRBV5-1 and TRBJ2-5, with D perhaps TRBD1 (6 bases). CDR1 and CDR2 from the germline V gene are SGHRS and YFSETQ. The CDR3 contains 14 residues. Trimming removed 5 bases from V and 1 base from J, with 12 bases in between. CDR3 in DNA: TGCGCCAGCAGGTCACAGGGATCCCAAGAGACCCAGTACTTC. Amino acids: CASRSQGSQETQYF.

The chain uses TRBV2 and TRBJ2-1, with D possibly matching TRBD2 (5 bases). This CDR3 is built from 13 residues. V was pared by 5 bases and J by 4 bases, with 9 bases between. The germline V gene encodes CDR1 SNHLY and CDR2 FYNNEI. Here the CDR3 reads CASSSSTYNEQFF. The CDR3 nucleotides are TGTGCCAGCAGTTCTAGCACTTACAATGAGCAGTTCTTC.

The chain links TRBV6-6 to TRBJ2-1; 11 bases align to TRBD2. Per the germline V gene, CDR1 is MNHNY and CDR2 is SVGAGI (reference sequence). This CDR3 is 15 amino acids long. The V gene end was trimmed by 6 bases and the J gene end by 5 bases; junction bases not matched to a gene: 6. DNA of the CDR3: TGTGCCAGCAGGGACGGACTAGCGGGCCACAATGAGCAGTTCTTC. Its protein is CASRDGLAGHNEQFF.